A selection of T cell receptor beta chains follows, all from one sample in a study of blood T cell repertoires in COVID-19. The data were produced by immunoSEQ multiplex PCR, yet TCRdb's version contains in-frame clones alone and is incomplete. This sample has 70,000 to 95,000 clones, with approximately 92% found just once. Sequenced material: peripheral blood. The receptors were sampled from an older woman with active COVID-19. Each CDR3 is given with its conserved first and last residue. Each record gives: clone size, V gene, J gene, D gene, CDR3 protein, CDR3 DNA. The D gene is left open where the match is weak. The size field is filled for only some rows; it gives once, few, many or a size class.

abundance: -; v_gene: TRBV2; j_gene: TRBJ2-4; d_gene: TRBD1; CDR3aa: CAARYRGAKNIQYF; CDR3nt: TGTGCCGCCCGGTACAGGGGGGCCAAAAACATTCAGTACTTC
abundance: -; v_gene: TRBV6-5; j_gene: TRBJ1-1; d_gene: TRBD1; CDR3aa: CASSYVTGGTEAFF; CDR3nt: TGTGCCAGCAGTTACGTGACAGGGGGCACTGAAGCTTTCTTT
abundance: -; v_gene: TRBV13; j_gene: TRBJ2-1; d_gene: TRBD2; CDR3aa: CASSSSPGTSGNEQFF; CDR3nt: TGTGCCAGCAGCTCATCCCCCGGGACTAGCGGCAATGAGCAGTTCTTC
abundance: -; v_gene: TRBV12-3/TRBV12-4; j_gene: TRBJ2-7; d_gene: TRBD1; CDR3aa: CASSPTGYEQYF; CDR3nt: TGTGCCAGCAGTCCGACAGGGTACGAGCAGTACTTC
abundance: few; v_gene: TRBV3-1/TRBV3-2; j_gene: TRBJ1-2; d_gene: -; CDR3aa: CASSQDGGSYTF; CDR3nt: TGTGCCAGCAGCCAAGATGGGGGGAGCTACACCTTC
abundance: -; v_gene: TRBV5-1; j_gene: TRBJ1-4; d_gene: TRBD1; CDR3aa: CASSTQGASEKLFF; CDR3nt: TGCGCCAGCAGCACACAGGGGGCGAGTGAAAAACTGTTTTTT
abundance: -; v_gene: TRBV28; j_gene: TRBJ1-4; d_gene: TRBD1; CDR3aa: CASSPTRTGQGGFF; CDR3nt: TGTGCCAGCAGCCCTACACGAACCGGACAGGGGGGGTTTTTT
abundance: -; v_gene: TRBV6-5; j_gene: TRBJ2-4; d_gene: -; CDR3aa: CASSYGGAAKNIQYF; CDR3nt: TGTGCCAGCAGTTACGGGGGGGCGGCCAAAAACATTCAGTACTTC
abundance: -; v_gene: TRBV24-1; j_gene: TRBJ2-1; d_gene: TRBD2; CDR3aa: CATSDFRGGRGEQFF; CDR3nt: TGTGCCACCAGTGATTTCCGGGGGGGCCGAGGTGAGCAGTTCTTC
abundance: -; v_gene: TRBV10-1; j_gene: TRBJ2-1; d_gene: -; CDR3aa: CASSEGARDEQFF; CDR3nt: TGCGCCAGCAGTGAGGGAGCGCGGGATGAGCAGTTCTTC
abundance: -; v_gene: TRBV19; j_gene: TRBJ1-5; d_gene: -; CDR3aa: CASSLAGTRNQPQHF; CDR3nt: TGTGCCAGTAGCCTCGCCGGGACTCGCAATCAGCCCCAGCATTTT
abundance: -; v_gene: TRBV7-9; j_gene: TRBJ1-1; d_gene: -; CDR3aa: CASSRMGGIEGITEAFF; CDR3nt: TGTGCCAGCAGCCGAATGGGGGGGATTGAAGGAATTACTGAAGCTTTCTTT
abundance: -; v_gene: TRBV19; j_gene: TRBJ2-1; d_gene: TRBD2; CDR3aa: CASSALTSGSYYNEQFF; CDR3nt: TGTGCCAGTAGTGCCCTCACTAGCGGGAGTTACTACAATGAGCAGTTCTTC
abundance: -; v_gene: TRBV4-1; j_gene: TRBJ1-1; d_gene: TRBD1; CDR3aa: CASSSGQGFEAFF; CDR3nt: TGCGCCAGCAGCTCGGGACAGGGGTTTGAAGCTTTCTTT
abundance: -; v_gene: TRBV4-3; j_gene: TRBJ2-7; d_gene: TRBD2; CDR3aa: CASSQAQAGGTYEQYF; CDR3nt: TGCGCCAGCAGCCAAGCACAAGCGGGGGGGACCTACGAGCAGTACTTC
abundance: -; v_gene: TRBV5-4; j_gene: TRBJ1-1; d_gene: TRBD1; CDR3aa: CASTLQGGGKAFF; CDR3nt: TGTGCCAGCACCCTACAGGGGGGAGGGAAAGCTTTCTTT
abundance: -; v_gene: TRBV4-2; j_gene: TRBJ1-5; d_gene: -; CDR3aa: CASSQGLGPNQPQHF; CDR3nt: TGTGCCAGCAGCCAAGGGCTAGGCCCCAATCAGCCCCAGCATTTT
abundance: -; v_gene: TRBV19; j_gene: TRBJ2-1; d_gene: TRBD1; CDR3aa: CASSIRDSYNEQFF; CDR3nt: TGTGCCAGTAGTATTAGGGACAGTTACAATGAGCAGTTCTTC
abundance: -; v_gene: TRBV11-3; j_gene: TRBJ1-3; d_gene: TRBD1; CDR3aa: CASSLGFEDRGRFGNTIYF; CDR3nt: TGTGCCAGCAGCTTAGGATTCGAGGACAGGGGGCGATTTGGAAACACCATATATTTT
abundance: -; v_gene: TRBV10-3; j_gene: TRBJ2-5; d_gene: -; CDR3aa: CASQPALTVNQETQYF; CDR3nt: TGTGCCTCGCAACCCGCGCTAACTGTCAACCAAGAGACCCAGTACTTC
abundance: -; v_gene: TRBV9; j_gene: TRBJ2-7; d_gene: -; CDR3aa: CASSGGQTYEQYF; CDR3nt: TGTGCCAGCAGCGGTGGACAGACCTACGAGCAGTACTTC
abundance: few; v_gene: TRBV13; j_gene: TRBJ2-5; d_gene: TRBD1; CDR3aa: CASSHRGPKLQETQYF; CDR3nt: TGTGCCAGCAGCCACAGGGGGCCTAAACTCCAAGAGACCCAGTACTTC
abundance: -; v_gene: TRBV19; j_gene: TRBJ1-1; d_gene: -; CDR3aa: CASSYSIGQAAPHTEAFF; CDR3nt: TGTGCCAGTAGTTATAGTATTGGGCAGGCTGCTCCCCACACTGAAGCTTTCTTT